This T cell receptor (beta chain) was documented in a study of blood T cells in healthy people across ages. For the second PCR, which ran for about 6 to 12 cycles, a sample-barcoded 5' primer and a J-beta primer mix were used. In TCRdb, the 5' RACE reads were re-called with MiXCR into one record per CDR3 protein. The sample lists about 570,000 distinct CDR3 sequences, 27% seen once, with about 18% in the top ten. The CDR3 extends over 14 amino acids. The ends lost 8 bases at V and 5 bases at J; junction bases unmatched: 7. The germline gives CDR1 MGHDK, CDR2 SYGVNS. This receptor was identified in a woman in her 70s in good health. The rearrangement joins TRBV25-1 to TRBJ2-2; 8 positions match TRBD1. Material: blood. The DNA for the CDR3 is TGTGCCAGCTTGGACAGGGCGGAGACCGGGGAGCTGTTTTTT. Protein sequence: CASLDRAETGELFF.